This T cell receptor beta chain emerged from a study of TIL therapy for anti-PD-1-resistant metastatic lung cancer. As for the study in general: By whole-exome sequencing, median non-synonymous tumor mutation burden was less than 1.8 mutations per megabase.

The immunoSEQ assay was v3. The table came from immunoSEQ multiplex PCR; TCRdb's copy has only in-frame clones and leaves some out. Found here are roughly 28,000 clones, 63% of them singletons; the top ten hold roughly a sixth. The sample's time point: pre-treatment sample, taken before nivolumab and TIL therapy. The tumor samples were excised metastases, mostly pleural nodules or supraclavicular lymph nodes. V was clipped by 3 bases and J by 4 bases; unmatched bases: 5. The CDR3 spans 15 residues. Per the germline V gene, CDR1 is KGHSH and CDR2 is LQKENI. The sequencing here drew on tumor tissue, taken at baseline. The receptor comes from a woman aged 25-80 years with non-small cell lung cancer. The chain uses TRBV18 and TRBJ1-2; 10 positions agree with TRBD1. CDR3 amino acids: CASSPRDRGVYGYTF. As DNA, the CDR3 is TGTGCCAGCTCACCCCGGGACAGGGGCGTCTATGGCTACACCTTC.